These T cell receptor beta chains were read from a single sample in a study of shared clonotypes between healthy human individuals. The repertoire was sequenced with immunoSEQ multiplex PCR; TCRdb's copy has only in-frame clones and lacks some. This sample has over 2 million clones; over 85% occur once, and the top ten carry 0.1% to 0.15%. Sample: naive CD4+ T cells sorted from blood. All receptors come from a man aged 18 to 35 in good health. Both conserved end residues are part of each CDR3. Each record gives: clone size, D gene, J gene, V gene, CDR3 protein, CDR3 DNA. D genes are given only for firm matches. Expanded clones get a size class; other rows say once, few or many, or leave the size out.

clone size: -
D gene: -
J gene: TRBJ1-1
V gene: TRBV4-3
CDR3 protein: CASSQDSGATEAFF
CDR3 DNA: TGCGCCAGCAGCCAAGATTCGGGAGCCACTGAAGCTTTCTTT

clone size: -
D gene: -
J gene: TRBJ2-5
V gene: TRBV6-1
CDR3 protein: CASSLRGETQYF
CDR3 DNA: TGTGCCAGCAGCCTCCGAGGAGAGACCCAGTACTTC

clone size: -
D gene: TRBD1
J gene: TRBJ1-2
V gene: TRBV19
CDR3 protein: CASRGTGLGYLESGYTF
CDR3 DNA: TGTGCCAGTAGGGGGACAGGGTTAGGGTACCTGGAGTCTGGCTACACCTTC

clone size: -
D gene: TRBD1
J gene: TRBJ2-7
V gene: TRBV10-3
CDR3 protein: CAISRTDRDRDSYEQYF
CDR3 DNA: TGTGCCATCAGCCGCACCGACAGGGATCGGGACAGTTACGAGCAGTACTTC

clone size: -
D gene: -
J gene: TRBJ1-3
V gene: TRBV7-8
CDR3 protein: CASSHSWSPGSGNTIYF
CDR3 DNA: TGTGCCAGCAGCCATTCGTGGAGCCCCGGGTCTGGAAACACCATATATTTT

clone size: -
D gene: -
J gene: TRBJ1-5
V gene: TRBV5-5
CDR3 protein: CASSGDGGALNQPQHF
CDR3 DNA: TGTGCCAGCAGCGGGGACGGAGGGGCGTTGAATCAGCCCCAGCATTTT

clone size: -
D gene: -
J gene: TRBJ1-3
V gene: TRBV7-2
CDR3 protein: CASSLDGPGGGNTIYF
CDR3 DNA: TGTGCCAGCAGCCTCGACGGCCCGGGAGGGGGAAACACCATATATTTT

clone size: -
D gene: -
J gene: TRBJ1-2
V gene: TRBV6-1
CDR3 protein: CASRDINRLDYGYTF
CDR3 DNA: TGTGCCAGCAGGGATATAAACAGGTTGGACTATGGCTACACCTTC

clone size: -
D gene: TRBD2
J gene: TRBJ2-7
V gene: TRBV2
CDR3 protein: CASSSTPASGRAGQHF
CDR3 DNA: TGTGCCAGCAGTTCTACTCCGGCTAGCGGGAGGGCTGGGCAGCACTTC

clone size: -
D gene: -
J gene: TRBJ1-5
V gene: TRBV18
CDR3 protein: CASSPDNSQPQHF
CDR3 DNA: TGTGCCAGCTCACCAGACAATTCACAGCCCCAGCATTTT

clone size: -
D gene: TRBD2
J gene: TRBJ2-3
V gene: TRBV13
CDR3 protein: CASSLGTSGSLGTDTQYF
CDR3 DNA: TGTGCCAGCAGCTTAGGAACTAGCGGGAGTTTAGGCACAGATACGCAGTATTTT

clone size: -
D gene: -
J gene: TRBJ2-7
V gene: TRBV10-3
CDR3 protein: CAISVGGDEQYF
CDR3 DNA: TGTGCCATCAGTGTCGGGGGCGACGAGCAGTACTTC

clone size: -
D gene: -
J gene: TRBJ2-7
V gene: TRBV11-2
CDR3 protein: CASSLNRGGEQYF
CDR3 DNA: TGTGCCAGCAGCTTAAATAGGGGCGGCGAGCAGTACTTC

clone size: once
D gene: TRBD2
J gene: TRBJ2-7
V gene: TRBV5-1
CDR3 protein: CASSSGTSGAFYEQYF
CDR3 DNA: TGCGCCAGCAGCTCGGGGACTAGCGGGGCGTTCTACGAGCAGTACTTC

clone size: -
D gene: TRBD1
J gene: TRBJ1-6
V gene: TRBV30
CDR3 protein: CAWSYLDRGPTIPSPLHF
CDR3 DNA: TGTGCCTGGAGTTATCTGGACAGGGGGCCGACTATTCCTTCACCCCTCCACTTT

clone size: -
D gene: -
J gene: TRBJ1-3
V gene: TRBV5-4
CDR3 protein: CASSYGTSSGNTIYF
CDR3 DNA: TGTGCCAGCAGCTACGGGACTTCCTCTGGAAACACCATATATTTT

clone size: -
D gene: -
J gene: TRBJ2-3
V gene: TRBV5-4
CDR3 protein: CASSLIAGRGTDTQYF
CDR3 DNA: TGTGCCAGCAGCTTGATTGCGGGGAGAGGCACAGATACGCAGTATTTT

clone size: -
D gene: TRBD1
J gene: TRBJ2-1
V gene: TRBV7-2
CDR3 protein: CASSLSVGTGANEQFF
CDR3 DNA: TGTGCCAGCAGCTTATCGGTCGGGACAGGGGCCAATGAGCAGTTCTTC

clone size: few
D gene: TRBD2
J gene: TRBJ2-1
V gene: TRBV4-1
CDR3 protein: CASSQHVTSGSSNEQFF
CDR3 DNA: TGCGCCAGCAGCCAACATGTAACTAGCGGGAGTTCTAATGAGCAGTTCTTC

clone size: -
D gene: -
J gene: TRBJ2-3
V gene: TRBV6-5
CDR3 protein: CASSFQAGDTQYF
CDR3 DNA: TGTGCCAGCAGTTTCCAGGCCGGAGATACGCAGTATTTT

clone size: -
D gene: -
J gene: TRBJ2-5
V gene: TRBV5-1
CDR3 protein: CASSTPTGAQETQYF
CDR3 DNA: TGCGCCAGCAGCACACCGACAGGAGCCCAAGAGACCCAGTACTTC

clone size: -
D gene: -
J gene: TRBJ1-4
V gene: TRBV5-1
CDR3 protein: CASSLALNEKLFF
CDR3 DNA: TGCGCCAGCAGCTTGGCCCTTAATGAAAAACTGTTTTTT

clone size: -
D gene: TRBD1
J gene: TRBJ1-6
V gene: TRBV2
CDR3 protein: CASNRGDNNSPLHF
CDR3 DNA: TGTGCCAGCAACAGGGGCGATAATAATTCACCCCTCCACTTT

clone size: -
D gene: TRBD1
J gene: TRBJ1-2
V gene: TRBV10-3
CDR3 protein: CAISEVARGDGYTF
CDR3 DNA: TGTGCCATCAGTGAGGTGGCCAGGGGGGATGGCTACACCTTC

clone size: -
D gene: -
J gene: TRBJ2-6
V gene: TRBV11-1
CDR3 protein: CASSLARRASGANVLTF
CDR3 DNA: TGTGCCAGCAGCTTAGCCCGACGGGCCTCTGGGGCCAACGTCCTGACTTTC

clone size: -
D gene: -
J gene: TRBJ2-1
V gene: TRBV10-2
CDR3 protein: CASSGSQRGLSYNEQFF
CDR3 DNA: TGCGCCAGCAGTGGGTCCCAACGGGGGCTCTCCTACAATGAGCAGTTCTTC

clone size: -
D gene: -
J gene: TRBJ2-7
V gene: TRBV6-1
CDR3 protein: CASSGPRASLYF
CDR3 DNA: TGTGCCAGCAGTGGACCCCGCGCTAGTCTGTACTTC